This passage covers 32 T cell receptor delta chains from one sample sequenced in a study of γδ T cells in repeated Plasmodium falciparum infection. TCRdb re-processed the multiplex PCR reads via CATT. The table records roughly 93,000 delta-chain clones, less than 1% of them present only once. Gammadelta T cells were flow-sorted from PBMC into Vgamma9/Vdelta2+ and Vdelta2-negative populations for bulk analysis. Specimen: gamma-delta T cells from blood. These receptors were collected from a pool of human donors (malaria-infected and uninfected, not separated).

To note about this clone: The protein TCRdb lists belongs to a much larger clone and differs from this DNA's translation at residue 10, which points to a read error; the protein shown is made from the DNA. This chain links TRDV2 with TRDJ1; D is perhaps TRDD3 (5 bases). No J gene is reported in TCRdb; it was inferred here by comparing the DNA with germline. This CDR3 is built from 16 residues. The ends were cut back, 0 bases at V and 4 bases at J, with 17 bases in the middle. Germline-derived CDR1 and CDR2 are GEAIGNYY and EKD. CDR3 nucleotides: TGTGCCTGTGACACCCTCACCCGGGGGGCTCTCGATAAACTCATCTTT. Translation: CACDTLTRGALDKLIF.

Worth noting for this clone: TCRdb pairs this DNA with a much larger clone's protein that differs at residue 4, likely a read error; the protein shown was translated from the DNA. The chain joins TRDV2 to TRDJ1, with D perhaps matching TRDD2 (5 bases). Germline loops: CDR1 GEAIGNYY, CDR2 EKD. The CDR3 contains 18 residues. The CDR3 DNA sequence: TGTGCCTGTGTCACCGTCCTAAGAGGGGCCGCGTACACCGATAAACTCATCTTT. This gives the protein CACVTVLRGAAYTDKLIF.

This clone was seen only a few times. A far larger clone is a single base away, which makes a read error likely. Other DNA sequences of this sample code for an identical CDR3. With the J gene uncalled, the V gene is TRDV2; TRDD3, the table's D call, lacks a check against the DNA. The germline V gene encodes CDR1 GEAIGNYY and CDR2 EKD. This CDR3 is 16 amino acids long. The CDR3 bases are TGTGCCTGTTCCTCCTCCGGCTGGGGGACCCTCGATAAGCTCATCTTT. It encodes CACSSSGWGTLDKLIF.

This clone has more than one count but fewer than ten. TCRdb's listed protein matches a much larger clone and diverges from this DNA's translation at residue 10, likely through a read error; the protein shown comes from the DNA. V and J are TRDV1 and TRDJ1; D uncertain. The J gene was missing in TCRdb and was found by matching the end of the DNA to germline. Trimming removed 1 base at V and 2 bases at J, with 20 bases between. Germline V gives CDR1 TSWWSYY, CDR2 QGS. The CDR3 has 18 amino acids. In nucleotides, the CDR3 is TGTGCTCTTGGGGAACATATCCCCCCCGAGGCTGTTACCGATAAACTCATCTTT. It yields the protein CALGEHIPPEAVTDKLIF.

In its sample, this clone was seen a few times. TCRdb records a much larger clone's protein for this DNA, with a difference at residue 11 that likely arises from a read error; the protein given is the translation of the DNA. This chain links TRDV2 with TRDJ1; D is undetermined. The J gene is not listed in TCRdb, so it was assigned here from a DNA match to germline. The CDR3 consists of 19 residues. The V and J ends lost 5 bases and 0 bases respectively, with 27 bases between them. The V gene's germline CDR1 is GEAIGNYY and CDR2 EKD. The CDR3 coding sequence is TGTGCCTGTGTGGGCACTTGGAAAGGAATCCCACTCCACACCGATAAACTCATCTTT. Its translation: CACVGTWKGIPLHTDKLIF.

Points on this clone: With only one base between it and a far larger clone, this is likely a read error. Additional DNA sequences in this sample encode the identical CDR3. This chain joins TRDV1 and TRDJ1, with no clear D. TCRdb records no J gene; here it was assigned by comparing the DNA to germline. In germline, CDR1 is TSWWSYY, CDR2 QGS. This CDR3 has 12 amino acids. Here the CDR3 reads CALGEPRAKLIF. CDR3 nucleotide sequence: TGTGCTCTTGGAGAACCCCGGGCAAAACTCATCTTT.

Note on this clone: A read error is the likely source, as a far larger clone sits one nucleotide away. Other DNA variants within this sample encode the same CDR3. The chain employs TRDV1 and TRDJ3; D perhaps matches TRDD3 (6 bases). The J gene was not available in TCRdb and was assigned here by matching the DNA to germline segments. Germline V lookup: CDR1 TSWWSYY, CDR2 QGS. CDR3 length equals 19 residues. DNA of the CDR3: TGTGCCCTTGGGGAACCGGGCGAATTGGGGATCTGGGACACCCGACAGATGTTTTTC. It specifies CALGEPGELGIWDTRQMFF.

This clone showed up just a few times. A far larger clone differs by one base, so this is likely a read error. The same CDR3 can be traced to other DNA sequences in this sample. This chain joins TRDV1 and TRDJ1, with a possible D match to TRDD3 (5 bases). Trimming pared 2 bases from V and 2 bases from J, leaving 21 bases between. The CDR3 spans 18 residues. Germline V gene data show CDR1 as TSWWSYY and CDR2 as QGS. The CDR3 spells CALGEKEVGIRRTDKLIF. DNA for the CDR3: TGTGCTCTTGGGGAAAAGGAGGTAGGTATACGAAGGACCGATAAACTCATCTTT.

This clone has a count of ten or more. CDR3 amino acids: CACDTASGGFYTDKLIF. CDR3 sequence (DNA): TGTGCCTGTGACACCGCCTCTGGGGGTTTTTACACCGATAAACTCATCTTT. The chain links TRDV2 to TRDJ1, with TRDD3 identical over 7 bases. Germline trimming cut 0 bases from V and 0 bases from J; bases unmatched to any gene: 9. Germline V gene data show CDR1 as GEAIGNYY and CDR2 as EKD. The CDR3 runs to 17 residues.

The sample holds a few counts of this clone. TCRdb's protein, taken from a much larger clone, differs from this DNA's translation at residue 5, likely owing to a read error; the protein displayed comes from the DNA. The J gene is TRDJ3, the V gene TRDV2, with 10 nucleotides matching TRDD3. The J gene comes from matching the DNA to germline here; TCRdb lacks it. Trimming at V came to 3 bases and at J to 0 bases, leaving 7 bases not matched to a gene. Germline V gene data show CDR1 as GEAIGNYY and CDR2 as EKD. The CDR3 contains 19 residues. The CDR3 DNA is TGTGCCTGTGACGCCGTACTGGGGGATGCCTCCTGGGACACCCGACAGATGTTTTTC. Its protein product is CACDAVLGDASWDTRQMFF.

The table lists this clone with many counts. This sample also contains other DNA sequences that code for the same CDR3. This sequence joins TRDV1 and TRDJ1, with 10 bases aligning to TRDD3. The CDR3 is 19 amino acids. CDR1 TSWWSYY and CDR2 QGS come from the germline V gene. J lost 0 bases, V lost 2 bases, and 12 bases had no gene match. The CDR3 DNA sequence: TGTGCTCTTGGGGAATTTTGGGGGATACCTAAACCGTACACCGATAAACTCATCTTT. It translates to CALGEFWGIPKPYTDKLIF.

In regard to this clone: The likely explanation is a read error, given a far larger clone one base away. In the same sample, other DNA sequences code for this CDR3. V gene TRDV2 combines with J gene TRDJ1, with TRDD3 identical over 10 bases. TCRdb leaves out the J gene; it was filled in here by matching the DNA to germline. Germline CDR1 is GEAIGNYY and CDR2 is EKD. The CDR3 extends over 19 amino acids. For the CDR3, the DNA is TGTGCCTGCGACAAGGTCGCTCCCCTGGGGGATAGAGGGACCGATAAACTCATCTTT. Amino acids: CACDKVAPLGDRGTDKLIF.

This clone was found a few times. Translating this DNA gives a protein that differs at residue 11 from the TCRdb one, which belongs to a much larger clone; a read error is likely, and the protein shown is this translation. The chain's CDR3 is CACDTVLSGGPWDTRQMFF. CDR3 DNA sequence: TGTGCCTGTGACACGGTCTTGTCTGGGGGACCCTGGGACACCCGACAGATGTTTTTC. This rearrangement joins TRDV2 to TRDJ3; 8 positions agree with TRDD3. The J gene was not available in TCRdb and was assigned here by matching the DNA to germline segments. This CDR3 region has 19 residues. V trimming: 1 base; J trimming: 2 bases; junction bases outside the gene matches: 9. Germline V lookup: CDR1 GEAIGNYY, CDR2 EKD.

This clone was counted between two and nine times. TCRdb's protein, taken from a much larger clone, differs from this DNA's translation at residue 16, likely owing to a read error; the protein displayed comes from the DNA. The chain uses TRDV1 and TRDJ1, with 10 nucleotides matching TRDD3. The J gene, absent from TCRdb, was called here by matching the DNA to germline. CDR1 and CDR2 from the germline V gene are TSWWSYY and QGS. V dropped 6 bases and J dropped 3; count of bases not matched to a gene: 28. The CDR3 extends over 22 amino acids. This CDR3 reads CALGDFPSVRGILGDAPDKLIF. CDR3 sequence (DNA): TGTGCTCTTGGAGATTTCCCTTCTGTGAGGGGGATACTGGGGGATGCACCCGATAAACTCATCTTT.

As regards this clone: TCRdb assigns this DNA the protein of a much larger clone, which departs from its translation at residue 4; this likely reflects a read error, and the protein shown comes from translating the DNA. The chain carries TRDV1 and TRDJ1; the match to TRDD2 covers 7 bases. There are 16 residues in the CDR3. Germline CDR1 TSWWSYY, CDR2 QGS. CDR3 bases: TGTGCTCTTGCGGAAACATCTTCCTATAGCACCGATAAACTCATCTTT. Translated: CALAETSSYSTDKLIF.

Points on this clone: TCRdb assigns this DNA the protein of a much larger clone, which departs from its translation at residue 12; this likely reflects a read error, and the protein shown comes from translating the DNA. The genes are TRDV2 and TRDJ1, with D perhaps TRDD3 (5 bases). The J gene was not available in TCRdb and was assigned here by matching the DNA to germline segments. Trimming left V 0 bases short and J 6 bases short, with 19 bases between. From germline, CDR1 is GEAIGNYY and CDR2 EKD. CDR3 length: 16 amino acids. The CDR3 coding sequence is TGTGCCTGTGACACCGTTCTCCGTACGGGGACCAATAAACTCATCTTT. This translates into CACDTVLRTGTNKLIF.

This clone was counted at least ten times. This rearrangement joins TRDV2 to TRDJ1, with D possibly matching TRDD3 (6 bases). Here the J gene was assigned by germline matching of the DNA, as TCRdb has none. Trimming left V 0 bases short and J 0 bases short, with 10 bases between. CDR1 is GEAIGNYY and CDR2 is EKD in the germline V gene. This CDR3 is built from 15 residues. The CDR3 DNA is TGTGCCTGTGACACCCTGGGGAGAGACACCGATAAACTCATCTTT. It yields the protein CACDTLGRDTDKLIF.

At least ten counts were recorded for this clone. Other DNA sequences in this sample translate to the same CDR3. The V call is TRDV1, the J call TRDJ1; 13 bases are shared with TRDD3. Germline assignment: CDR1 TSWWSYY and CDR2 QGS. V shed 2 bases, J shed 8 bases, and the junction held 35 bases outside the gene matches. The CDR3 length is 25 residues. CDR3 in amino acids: CALGEKFRRSFRTGGYADGGVKLIF. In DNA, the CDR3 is TGTGCTCTTGGGGAAAAATTCCGTCGAAGTTTCCGAACTGGGGGATACGCCGACGGAGGGGTAAAACTCATCTTT.

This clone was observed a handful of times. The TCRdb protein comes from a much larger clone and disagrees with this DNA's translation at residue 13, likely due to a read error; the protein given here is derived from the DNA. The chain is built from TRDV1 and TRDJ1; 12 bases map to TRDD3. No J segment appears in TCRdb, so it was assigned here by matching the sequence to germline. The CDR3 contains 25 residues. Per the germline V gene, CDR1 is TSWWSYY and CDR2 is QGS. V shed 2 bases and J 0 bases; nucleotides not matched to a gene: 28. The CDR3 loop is CALGEEERGSEIRLGDTFDTDKLIF. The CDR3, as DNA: TGTGCTCTTGGGGAAGAAGAACGGGGGTCCGAAATCCGACTGGGGGATACCTTCGACACCGATAAACTCATCTTT.

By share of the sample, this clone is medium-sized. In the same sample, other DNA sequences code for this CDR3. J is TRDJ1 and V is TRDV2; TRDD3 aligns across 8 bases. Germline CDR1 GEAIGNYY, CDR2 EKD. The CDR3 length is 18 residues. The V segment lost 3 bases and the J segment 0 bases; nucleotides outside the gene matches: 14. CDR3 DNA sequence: TGTGCCTGTGACTTACTGGGGGGTCCTTTGGAGTACACCGATAAACTCATCTTT. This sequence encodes CACDLLGGPLEYTDKLIF.

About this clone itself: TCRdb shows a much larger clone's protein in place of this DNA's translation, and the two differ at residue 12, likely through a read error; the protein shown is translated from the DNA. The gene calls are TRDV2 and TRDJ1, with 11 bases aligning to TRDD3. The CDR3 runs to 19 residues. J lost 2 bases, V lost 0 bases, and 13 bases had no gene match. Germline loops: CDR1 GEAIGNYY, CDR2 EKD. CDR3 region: CACDTGRWGIRRGTDKLIF. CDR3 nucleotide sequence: TGTGCCTGTGACACCGGGCGGTGGGGGATACGCAGGGGGACCGATAAACTCATCTTT.

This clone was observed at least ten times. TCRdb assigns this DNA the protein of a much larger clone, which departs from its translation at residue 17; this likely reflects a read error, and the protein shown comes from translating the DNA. The CDR3 loop is CALGDHLVSRGITKDKPIF. The CDR3 DNA reads as TGTGCTCTTGGGGATCACTTAGTTAGCCGGGGGATAACCAAGGATAAACCCATCTTT. The chain combines TRDV1 with TRDJ1; TRDD3 matches 8 bases. The CDR3 loop spans 19 amino acids. Looked up from germline, CDR1 is TSWWSYY and CDR2 is QGS.

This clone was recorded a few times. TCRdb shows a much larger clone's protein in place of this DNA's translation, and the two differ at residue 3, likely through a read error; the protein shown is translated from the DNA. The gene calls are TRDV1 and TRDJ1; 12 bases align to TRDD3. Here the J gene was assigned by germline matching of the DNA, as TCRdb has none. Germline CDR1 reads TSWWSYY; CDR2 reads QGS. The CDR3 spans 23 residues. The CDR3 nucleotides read TGTGCTCCTGGGGAACTTTGGCCCGACTGGGGGATACAGGTCCGCACTTACACCGATAAACTCATCTTT. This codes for CAPGELWPDWGIQVRTYTDKLIF.

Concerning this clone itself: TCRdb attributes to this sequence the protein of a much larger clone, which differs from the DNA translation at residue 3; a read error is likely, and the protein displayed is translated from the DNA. The CDR3 region is CARDALGDTPSSWDTRQMFF. CDR3 sequence (DNA): TGTGCCCGTGACGCCCTGGGGGATACTCCCAGCTCCTGGGACACCCGACAGATGTTTTTC. The V call is TRDV2, the J call TRDJ3; 11 bases are a match to TRDD3. The J gene, not given by TCRdb, was assigned here from a germline match of the nucleotide sequence. The CDR3 totals 20 residues. Germline loops: CDR1 GEAIGNYY, CDR2 EKD.

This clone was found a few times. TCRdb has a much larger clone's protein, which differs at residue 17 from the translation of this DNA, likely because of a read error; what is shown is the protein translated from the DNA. The CDR3 here is CACDEITTLTGGPLSYIDKLIF. DNA of the CDR3: TGTGCCTGTGACGAAATTACAACACTGACTGGGGGACCCTTATCGTACATCGATAAACTCATCTTT. V and J are TRDV2 and TRDJ1, with 9 positions matching TRDD3. The J gene, left out of TCRdb, was set here by checking the DNA against germline. Looked up from germline, CDR1 is GEAIGNYY and CDR2 is EKD. V lost 3 bases to trimming and J lost 4 bases; unmatched junction nucleotides: 29. The CDR3 length is 22 residues.

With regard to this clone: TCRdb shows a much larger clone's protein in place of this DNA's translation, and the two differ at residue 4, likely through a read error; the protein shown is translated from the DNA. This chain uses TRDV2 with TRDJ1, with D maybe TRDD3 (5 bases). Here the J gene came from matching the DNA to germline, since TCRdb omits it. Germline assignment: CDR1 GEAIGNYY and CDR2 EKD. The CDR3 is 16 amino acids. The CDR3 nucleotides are TGTGCCTGTGGCACCGAAGGGGAGACTTACACCGATAAACTCATCTTT. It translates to CACGTEGETYTDKLIF.

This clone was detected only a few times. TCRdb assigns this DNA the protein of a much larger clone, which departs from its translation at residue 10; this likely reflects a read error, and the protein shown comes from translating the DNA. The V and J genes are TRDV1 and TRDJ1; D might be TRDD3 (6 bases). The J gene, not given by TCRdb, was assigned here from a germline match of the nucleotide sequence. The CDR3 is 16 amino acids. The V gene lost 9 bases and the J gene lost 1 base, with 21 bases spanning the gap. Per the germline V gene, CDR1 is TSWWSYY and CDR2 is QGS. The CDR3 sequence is CALEEAGVGATDKLIF. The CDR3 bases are TGTGCTCTGGAGGAAGCAGGGGTGGGGGCCACCGATAAACTCATCTTT.

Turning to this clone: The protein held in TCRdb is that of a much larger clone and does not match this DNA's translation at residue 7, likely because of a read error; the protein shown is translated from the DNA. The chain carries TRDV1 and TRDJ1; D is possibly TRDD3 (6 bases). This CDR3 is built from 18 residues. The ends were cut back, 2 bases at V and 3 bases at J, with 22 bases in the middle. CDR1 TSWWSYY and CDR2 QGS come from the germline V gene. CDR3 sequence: CALGEDSWGRREADKLIF. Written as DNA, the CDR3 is TGTGCTCTTGGGGAAGATAGCTGGGGCCGACGGGAGGCCGATAAACTCATCTTT.

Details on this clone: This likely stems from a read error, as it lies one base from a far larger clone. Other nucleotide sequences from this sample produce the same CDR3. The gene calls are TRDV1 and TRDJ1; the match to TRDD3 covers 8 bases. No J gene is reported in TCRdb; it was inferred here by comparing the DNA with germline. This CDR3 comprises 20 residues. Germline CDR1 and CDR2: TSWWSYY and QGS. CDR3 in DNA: TGCGCTCTTGGGGAACTAAATCCCAACTACTGGGGGTGGAGAACCGATAAACTCATCTTT. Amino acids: CALGELNPNYWGWRTDKLIF.

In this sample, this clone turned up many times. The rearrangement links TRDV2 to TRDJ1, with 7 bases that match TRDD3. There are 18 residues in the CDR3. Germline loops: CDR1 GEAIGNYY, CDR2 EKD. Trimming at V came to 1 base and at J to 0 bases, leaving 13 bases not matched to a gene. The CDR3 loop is CACDTLLTGDLNTDKLIF. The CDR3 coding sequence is TGTGCCTGTGACACTCTACTTACTGGGGACCTTAACACCGATAAACTCATCTTT.

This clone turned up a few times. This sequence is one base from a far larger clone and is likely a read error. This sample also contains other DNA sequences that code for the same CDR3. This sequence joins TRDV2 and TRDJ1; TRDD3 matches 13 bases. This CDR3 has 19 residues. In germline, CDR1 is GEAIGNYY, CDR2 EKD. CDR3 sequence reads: CACDLVTGGYDTYTDKLIF. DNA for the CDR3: TGTGCCTGTGACCTGGTAACTGGGGGATACGATACGTACACCGATAAACTCATTTTT.

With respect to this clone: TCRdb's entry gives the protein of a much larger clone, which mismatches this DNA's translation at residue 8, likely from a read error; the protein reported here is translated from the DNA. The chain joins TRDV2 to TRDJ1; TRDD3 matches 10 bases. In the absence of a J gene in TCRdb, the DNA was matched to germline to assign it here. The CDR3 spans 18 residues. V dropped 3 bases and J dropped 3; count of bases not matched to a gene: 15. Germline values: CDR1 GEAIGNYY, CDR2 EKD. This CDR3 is CACDSGVPGDTLSDKLIF. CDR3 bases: TGTGCCTGTGACTCCGGGGTACCGGGGGATACGCTTTCCGATAAACTCATCTTT.